This T cell receptor (beta chain) is from a study of blood T cell repertoires in COVID-19. Study in general: COVID-19 samples, acute and convalescent, were from the United States, Italy and Spain. PBMCs, B-cell-depleted T cells, or T cells provided the cDNA or gDNA that made up the material.

This clone appeared once. V shed 4 bases and J shed 5 bases, with 18 bases lying between them. The germline CDR1 and CDR2 sequences are SGDLS and YYNGEE. The CDR3 length is 15 residues. The authors' processing: For nucleated cells, counts were estimated from reference gene primer amplification. Assay used: immunoSEQ multiplex PCR; TCRdb lists only in-frame clones, some missing. The DNA was the basis for D and trimming; V, J and clone size are from that table. The sample includes 200,000 to 250,000 clones, around 80% of them seen just once. This TCR was sampled from a woman of 80 years or more with acute or convalescent COVID-19. The sample was peripheral blood. V and J are TRBV9 and TRBJ2-5; D ambiguous. DNA for the CDR3: TGTGCCAGCAGCCCCCGGTCTGATCGGTGGGAGACCCAGTACTTC. Translating it yields CASSPRSDRWETQYF.